This T cell receptor (beta chain) originates from a study of CD8 T cells in ankylosing spondylitis. Study-level results: Characteristic of ankylosing spondylitis blood, it appeared, was a TCR beta motif comprising about eight highly homologous variants.

TCRdb passed the 5' RACE reads through MiXCR, listing each CDR3 protein once. The sample contains 250,000 or so distinct CDR3 sequences, approximately 20% of which appear only once. V shed 4 bases and J shed 0 bases, with 15 bases lying between them. CDR3 size: 16 residues. This clonotype came up a few times. Its antigen remains unidentified. V is TRBV12-3 or TRBV12-4 and J is TRBJ1-1; D gene unclear. Sequencing was done on a sample of blood, either unsorted or a sorted T cell fraction (not recorded which). The TCR was taken from a male donor with ankylosing spondylitis or in good health (not recorded which). In nucleotides, the CDR3 is TGTGCCAGCAGTTCCCGGACCCCGCGTATGAACACTGAAGCTTTCTTT. It translates to CASSSRTPRMNTEAFF.